Presented here are 8 T cell receptor beta chains from one specimen sequenced in a study of cytotoxic CD8 clonotypes in ibrutinib-treated CLL. The data were produced by immunoSEQ multiplex PCR, yet TCRdb's version contains in-frame clones alone and is incomplete. The sample yields about 310,000 clones, approximately 80% seen once. Here the sequenced sample was PBMCs, taken before ibrutinib treatment. The receptors come from a human donor with chronic lymphocytic leukemia.

The chain uses TRBV29-1 and TRBJ2-7; D may be TRBD2 (6 bases). CDR1 is SQVTM, CDR2 ANQGSEA, per germline. V was clipped by 6 bases and J by 2 bases, with 14 bases between them. CDR3 size: 13 residues. The CDR3 DNA is TGCAGCGTCGCTCTAGCGAACACCTACGAGCAGTACTTC. Encoded protein: CSVALANTYEQYF.

J is TRBJ1-1 and V is TRBV30; D might be TRBD1 (5 bases). Germline V gene data show CDR1 as GTSNPN and CDR2 as SVGIG (reference sequence). The CDR3 has 15 residues. Trimming left V 5 bases short and J 1 base short, with 17 bases between. The CDR3 coding sequence is TGTGCCTGGGATCGGGGGGTTCTGGGGAACACTGAAGCTTTCTTT. This codes for CAWDRGVLGNTEAFF.

The rearrangement joins TRBV6-5 to TRBJ1-5, with D uncertain. The CDR3 loop spans 13 amino acids. The V gene lost 6 bases and the J gene lost 7 bases, with 13 bases spanning the gap. Germline values: CDR1 MNHEY, CDR2 SVGAGI. The DNA for the CDR3 is TGTGCCAGCAGCCGGAGAGGCGGGCAGCCCCAGCATTTT. It yields the protein CASSRRGGQPQHF.

V gene TRBV5-6 combines with J gene TRBJ2-7; D remains ambiguous. Per the germline V gene, CDR1 is SGHDT and CDR2 is YYEEEE. Trimming pared 0 bases from V and 4 bases from J, leaving 8 bases between. The CDR3 spans 13 residues. The CDR3 DNA sequence: TGTGCCAGCAGCTTGGGACTCCGGTACGAGCAGTACTTC. Its protein is CASSLGLRYEQYF.

This chain uses TRBV28 with TRBJ1-2; D is undetermined. CDR1 and CDR2 (germline): MDHEN, SYDVKM. V shed 7 bases and J shed 0 bases, with 9 bases lying between them. The CDR3 is 13 amino acids. CDR3 nucleotides: TGTGCCAGCATCACGGGAGCTAACTATGGCTACACCTTC. It encodes CASITGANYGYTF.

The V call is TRBV4-1, the J call TRBJ2-3, with 10 nucleotides matching TRBD2. J gave up 4 bases and V 3 bases, and 13 bases lay outside the gene matches. Germline V gene lookup returns CDR1 MGHRA and CDR2 YSYEKL. The CDR3 has 18 residues. Here the CDR3 DNA reads TGCGCCAGCAGCCAGGCCGCGAGCGGGAGGGGATCAGCAGATACGCAGTATTTT. This codes for CASSQAASGRGSADTQYF.

The V call is TRBV7-9, the J call TRBJ1-1; possibly TRBD1 for D (6 bases). V lost 5 bases and J lost 3, with 13 bases in between. The germline gives CDR1 SEHNR, CDR2 FQNEAQ (reference sequence). This CDR3 has 14 amino acids. Written as DNA, the CDR3 is TGTGCCAGCAGCGTCTACAGGGACGACACTGAAGCTTTCTTT. Translated: CASSVYRDDTEAFF.

The chain links TRBV7-9 to TRBJ2-1; D may be TRBD2 (5 bases). Germline CDR1 SEHNR, CDR2 FQNEAQ (reference sequence). The length of the CDR3 is 15 residues. Trimming removed 3 bases from V and 4 bases from J, with 13 bases in between. The CDR3 is CASSFNGLRYNEQFF. CDR3 DNA sequence: TGTGCCAGCAGCTTTAACGGACTCCGTTACAATGAGCAGTTCTTC.